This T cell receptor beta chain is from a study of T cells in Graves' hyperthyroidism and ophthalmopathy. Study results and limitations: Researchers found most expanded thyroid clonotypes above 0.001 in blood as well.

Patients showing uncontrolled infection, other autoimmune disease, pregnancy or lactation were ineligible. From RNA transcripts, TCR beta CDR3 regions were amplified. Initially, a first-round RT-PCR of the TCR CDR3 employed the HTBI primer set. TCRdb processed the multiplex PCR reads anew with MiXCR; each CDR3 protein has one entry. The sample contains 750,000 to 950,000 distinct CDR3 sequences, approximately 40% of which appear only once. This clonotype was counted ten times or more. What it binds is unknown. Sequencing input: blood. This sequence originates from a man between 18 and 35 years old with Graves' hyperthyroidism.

Here the CDR3 reads CSARLLGTQETQYF. The CDR3 nucleotides are TGCAGTGCTAGGCTACTAGGGACCCAAGAGACCCAGTACTTC. The chain is built from TRBV20-1 and TRBJ2-5; D possibly matches TRBD1 or TRBD2 (5 bases each). CDR1 is DFQATT, CDR2 SNEGSKA, per germline (reference sequence). Trimming pared 3 bases from V and 1 base from J, leaving 12 bases between. The CDR3 runs 14 residues.